Shown below are 25 T cell receptor beta chains from a single sample sequenced in a study of metastatic and nonmetastatic thyroid tumors. There were no patients who had received any treatment before thyroid surgery. TCRdb reprocessed the PCR reads using MiXCR. The table includes under 35,000 clones, over 15% detected once. What was sequenced was blood. These receptor sequences come from a female donor with papillary thyroid cancer or a benign thyroid nodule (not recorded which). Some clones in this sample may be carry-over from other donors' samples.

At least ten counts were recorded for this clone. V usage is TRBV5-4 and J usage is TRBJ2-2; 11 positions match TRBD1. There are 19 residues in the CDR3. In germline, CDR1 is SGHNT, CDR2 YYREEE (reference sequence). V gave up 3 bases and J gave up 4 bases; unmatched junction bases: 14. CDR3 amino acids: CASSSQLGQGASSTGELFF. The CDR3, as DNA: TGTGCCAGCAGCTCTCAACTCGGACAGGGGGCTAGTAGCACCGGGGAGCTGTTTTTT. The variable domain in full, with the rest retrieved from reference TRBV5-4 and TRBJ2-2, is ETGVTQSPTHLIKTRGQQVTLRCSSQSGHNTVSWYQQALGQGPQFIFQYYREEENGRGNFPPRFSGLQFPNYSSELNVNALELDDSALYLCASSSQLGQGASSTGELFFGEGSRLTVL.

A few counts support this clone. The V call is TRBV6-2 or TRBV6-3, the J call TRBJ1-5, with TRBD1 matching 8 bases. This CDR3 has 17 amino acids. Germline V lookup: CDR1 MNHEY, CDR2 SVGEGT. V was pared by 5 bases and J by 5 bases, with 14 bases of the junction left unmatched. CDR3 in amino acids: CASSDLNDRGAYQPQHF. The DNA of the CDR3 is TGTGCCAGCAGTGACCTGAATGACAGGGGAGCCTATCAGCCCCAGCATTTT.

The chain has TRBV28 and TRBJ1-2, with unresolved D. With 6 bases removed from V and 8 bases from J, the gap between germline ends came to 16 bases. The V gene's germline CDR1 is MDHEN and CDR2 SYDVKM. The CDR3 extends over 13 amino acids. CDR3 amino acids: CASSPTLAFGYTF. As DNA, the CDR3 is TGTGCCAGCAGCCCCACGCTGGCTTTCGGCTACACCTTC.

This clone has at least ten counts. V is TRBV5-1 and J is TRBJ2-7; D unclear. This CDR3 contains 15 residues. CDR1 and CDR2 (germline): SGHRS, YFSETQ. V was cut by 0 bases and J by 0 bases, with 10 bases left in between. The CDR3 DNA is TGCGCCAGCAGCTTGGGGCAGGTCAACTCCTACGAGCAGTACTTC. Amino acids: CASSLGQVNSYEQYF.

This clone was counted many times. This sequence joins TRBV5-6 and TRBJ1-2; D not certain. V was cut by 2 bases and J by 2 bases, with 7 bases left in between. CDR3 length: 13 amino acids. Germline values: CDR1 SGHDT, CDR2 YYEEEE. CDR3 DNA sequence: TGTGCCAGCAGCTTAGGAGACAACTATGGCTACACCTTC. As protein: CASSLGDNYGYTF. Looking up the rest from reference TRBV5-6 and TRBJ1-2 gives the full variable domain: DAGVTQSPTHLIKTRGQQVTLRCSPKSGHDTVSWYQQALGQGPQFIFQYYEEEERQRGNFPDRFSGHQFPNYSSELNVNALLLGDSALYLCASSLGDNYGYTFGSGTRLTVV.

This clone came up a few times. This chain links TRBV28 with TRBJ1-3; 7 positions agree with TRBD1. Germline values: CDR1 MDHEN, CDR2 SYDVKM. After removal of 9 bases from V and 3 bases from J, the junction contained 17 bases not matched to a gene. CDR3 size: 17 residues. The CDR3 nucleotides read TGTGCCAGTGGTACCGGGACAGACCCATTGTTTGGAAACACCATATATTTT. Translated, it gives CASGTGTDPLFGNTIYF.

V is TRBV4-1 and J is TRBJ2-5; D perhaps matches TRBD2 (7 bases). The V and J ends lost 3 bases and 5 bases respectively, with 16 bases between them. Germline V gene lookup returns CDR1 MGHRA and CDR2 YSYEKL. The CDR3 covers 15 residues. CDR3 amino acids: CASSQRGGGAETQYF. The CDR3 bases are TGCGCCAGCAGCCAGAGGGGGGGGGGCGCGGAGACCCAGTACTTC.

The J gene is TRBJ2-1, the V gene TRBV19; no reliable D call. Trimming removed 11 bases from V and 8 bases from J, with 22 bases in between. The CDR3 totals 14 residues. CDR1 and CDR2 (germline): LNHDA, SQIVND (reference sequence). The CDR3 DNA sequence: TGTGCCGCACCAACTTGGGCATGGGAAGATGAGCAGTTCTTC. Translation gives CAAPTWAWEDEQFF.

This clone has ten or more counts. The chain couples TRBV7-2 to TRBJ2-5, with D possibly being TRBD1 (6 bases). V lost 5 bases and J 1 base, leaving 11 bases between the germline ends. CDR1 is SGHTA, CDR2 FQGNSA, per germline. CDR3 size: 14 residues. For the CDR3, the DNA is TGTGCCAGCAGCCCACAGGGAAGCCAAGAGACCCAGTACTTC. This gives the protein CASSPQGSQETQYF.

The CDR3 DNA reads TGCGCCAGCAGCCAAGTTGGACAGGGAAAGGGCGAGCAGTACTTC. Residues: CASSQVGQGKGEQYF. The chain is built from TRBV4-3 and TRBJ2-7; 8 bases map to TRBD1. The CDR3 contains 15 residues. The V segment lost 1 base and the J segment 6 bases; nucleotides outside the gene matches: 8. The V gene's germline CDR1 is LGHNA and CDR2 YSLEER.

The chain links TRBV7-3 to TRBJ1-1; the D gene is possibly TRBD1 (6 bases). CDR3 length equals 14 residues. V was shortened by 5 bases and J by 6 bases, with 16 bases between the two germline ends. The germline V gene encodes CDR1 SGHTA and CDR2 FQGTGA. Here the CDR3 reads CASSPVGGGSEAFF. The CDR3 coding sequence is TGTGCCAGCAGCCCAGTTGGTGGGGGCTCTGAAGCTTTCTTT.

This clone was recorded at least ten times. The CDR3 nucleotides read TGTGCCAGCAGTTTTACTAGCGCAGATACGCAGTATTTT. Translation gives CASSFTSADTQYF. This chain uses TRBV12-3 or TRBV12-4 with TRBJ2-3; 7 bases agree with TRBD2. Unmatched junction bases numbered 1, after V lost 3 bases and J lost 4 bases. The CDR3 has 13 residues.

This clone was detected many times. Other DNA sequences in the sample encode the same CDR3. The chain recombines TRBV28 with TRBJ2-3, with TRBD2 identical over 7 bases. There are 15 residues in the CDR3. The germline V gene encodes CDR1 MDHEN and CDR2 SYDVKM. V lost 2 bases, J lost 5 bases, and 7 bases stayed unmatched. For the CDR3, the DNA is TGTGCCAGCAGTTTAGCGGGAGCCCCAGGAGATACGCAGTATTTT. Protein sequence: CASSLAGAPGDTQYF.

There are a few counts of this clone. This could be a read error, since a much larger clone is one nucleotide away. The gene calls are TRBV27 and TRBJ2-3; D gene uncertain. V dropped 3 bases and J dropped 1 base, with 8 bases sitting between them. Germline V gene data show CDR1 as MNHEY and CDR2 as SMNVEV (reference sequence). The CDR3 has 14 residues. CDR3 residues: CASSFTTCTDTQYF. The CDR3 nucleotides are TGTGCCAGCAGTTTCACGACTTGCACAGATACGCAGTATTTT.

This clone is medium-sized within its sample. The chain recombines TRBV6-1 with TRBJ2-7; 8 nucleotides line up with TRBD1. This CDR3 is built from 13 residues. Germline CDR1 and CDR2: MNHNS and SASEGT. J was trimmed by 2 bases and V by 6 bases; bases with no gene match: 3. CDR3 in DNA: TGTGCCAGCAGCCAGGGACAGGCCTACGAGCAGTACTTC. It yields the protein CASSQGQAYEQYF.

At least ten counts were recorded for this clone. The V and J genes are TRBV27 and TRBJ2-3; D not resolved. V gave up 3 bases and J gave up 2 bases, with 9 bases separating them. This CDR3 has 14 amino acids. Per the germline V gene, CDR1 is MNHEY and CDR2 is SMNVEV (reference sequence). The CDR3 spells CASSFTTYTDTQYF. CDR3 bases: TGTGCCAGCAGTTTCACGACTTACACAGATACGCAGTATTTT.

There are many counts of this clone. The chain carries TRBV20-1 and TRBJ1-3; D not certain. The CDR3 loop spans 12 amino acids. Germline V lookup: CDR1 DFQATT, CDR2 SNEGSKA (reference sequence). V lost 5 bases, J lost 3 bases, and 8 bases lay in between. For the CDR3, the DNA is TGCAGTGCTCCCGGTTTTGGAAACACCATATATTTT. As protein: CSAPGFGNTIYF.

The chain employs TRBV5-1 and TRBJ1-6; 7 bases are a match to TRBD1. Per germline, CDR1 SGHRS and CDR2 YFSETQ. The CDR3 consists of 16 residues. The V and J ends lost 4 bases and 0 bases, in that order; junction bases with no gene match: 4. DNA of the CDR3: TGCGCCAGCAGCCAGGGGGTGAGCTCCTATAATTCACCCCTCCACTTT. This encodes CASSQGVSSYNSPLHF.

This clone came up many times. This chain joins TRBV9 and TRBJ1-2; the match to TRBD1 covers 10 bases. Germline values: CDR1 SGDLS, CDR2 YYNGEE. The V segment lost 0 bases and the J segment 7 bases; nucleotides outside the gene matches: 6. The CDR3 contains 15 residues. CDR3 bases: TGTGCCAGCAGCGTAGGACAGGGGGCTTTCCTTGGCTACACCTTC. It codes for CASSVGQGAFLGYTF.

V usage is TRBV6-2 or TRBV6-3 and J usage is TRBJ2-3; tentative D call: TRBD2 (5 bases). V lost 4 bases, J lost 2 bases, and 13 bases lay in between. Germline values: CDR1 MNHEY, CDR2 SVGEGT. The CDR3 length is 15 residues. CDR3 in amino acids: CASSSWTSHTDTQYF. Here the CDR3 DNA reads TGTGCCAGCAGTTCCTGGACTTCCCACACAGATACGCAGTATTTT.

This clone showed up many times. The same CDR3 is also encoded by other DNA sequences in this sample. The V gene is TRBV12-3 or TRBV12-4, the J gene TRBJ2-5; 7 bases map to TRBD2. The V and J ends lost 2 bases and 3 bases, in that order; junction bases with no gene match: 6. CDR3 length: 15 amino acids. This CDR3 is CASSLSWGGKETQYF. The CDR3 DNA reads as TGTGCCAGCAGTTTATCGTGGGGGGGAAAAGAGACCCAGTACTTC.

In the case of this clone: A junction boundary mismatches the germline segment, possibly from a read error. J is TRBJ2-1 and V is TRBV5-1; 9 bases line up with TRBD1. The germline CDR1 and CDR2 sequences are SGHRS and YFSETQ. The CDR3 runs to 15 residues. The CDR3 bases are TGCGCCAGCAGCTGGTCTGGGACAGGGATCGATGAGGAGTACTTC. Translated: CASSWSGTGIDEEYF.

This clone was counted at least ten times. V is TRBV6-2 or TRBV6-3 and J is TRBJ1-5; the match to TRBD1 covers 10 bases. J was trimmed by 5 bases and V by 4 bases; bases with no gene match: 11. This CDR3 is 17 amino acids long. The germline gives CDR1 MNHEY, CDR2 SVGEGT. This CDR3 is CASSSVRLGTGDQPQHF. The CDR3 DNA is TGTGCCAGCAGTTCCGTACGATTGGGGACAGGGGATCAGCCCCAGCATTTT.

This clone showed up just a few times. This may be a read error, as it is one base from a much larger clone. The V call is TRBV10-2, the J call TRBJ1-2, with a possible D match to TRBD1 (6 bases). Germline V lookup: CDR1 WSHSY, CDR2 SAAADI. The CDR3 has 14 amino acids. The CDR3 is CASSEIGGSYCYTF. The CDR3 region has the DNA TGCGCCAGCAGTGAGATAGGGGGATCCTATTGCTACACCTTC.

About this clone: This could be a read error, since a much larger clone is one nucleotide away. Within the sample, other DNA sequences also encode this same CDR3. The chain has TRBV4-2 and TRBJ2-1, with D unresolved. Trimming removed 0 bases from V and 12 bases from J, with 15 bases in between. The V gene's germline CDR1 is LGHNA and CDR2 YNFKEQ. This CDR3 region has 14 residues. This chain's CDR3 is CASSQDRDRRPQFF. The CDR3 DNA follows: TGTGCCAGCAGCCAAGATCGTGACCGCCGTCCGCAGTTCTTC.